Presented here are 25 T cell receptor beta chains from one specimen sequenced in a study. Via MiXCR, TCRdb re-called the RT-PCR reads, giving one row per CDR3 protein. The sample has about 680,000 distinct CDR3 sequences, 13% to 15% seen once. Sample: memory CD4+ T cells from blood. The receptors derive from a female donor in good health, serving as a healthy control.

The rearrangement joins TRBV20-1 to TRBJ2-7; 7 nucleotides align to TRBD1. Germline lookup yields CDR1 DFQATT and CDR2 SNEGSKA (reference sequence). V lost 3 bases, J lost 11 bases, and 13 bases stayed unmatched. This CDR3 has 13 amino acids. The CDR3 here is CSASKEGALGEYF. Written as DNA, the CDR3 is TGCAGTGCTAGTAAAGAGGGGGCCCTAGGGGAGTACTTC.

Many counts were recorded for this clonotype. The rearrangement uses TRBV6-5 and TRBJ2-1; D is undetermined. Trimming left V 5 bases short and J 6 bases short, with 17 bases between. This CDR3 contains 15 residues. Germline V gene sequence: CDR1 MNHEY, CDR2 SVGAGI. The CDR3 loop reads CASSTPRQGRNEQFF. For the CDR3, the DNA is TGTGCCAGCAGTACCCCCCGGCAAGGACGCAATGAGCAGTTCTTC.

The chain uses TRBV28 and TRBJ2-1; 11 bases are a match to TRBD1. The CDR3 contains 14 residues. The germline CDR1 and CDR2 sequences are MDHEN and SYDVKM. Unmatched junction bases numbered 8, after V lost 7 bases and J lost 9 bases. CDR3 nucleotides: TGTGCCAGCATATCGGGACAGGGGGACGGTGAGCAGTTCTTC. Translation gives CASISGQGDGEQFF.

The chain couples TRBV11-2 to TRBJ1-1; D gene uncertain. Germline lookup yields CDR1 SGHAT and CDR2 FQNNGV. V lost 0 bases and J 0 bases, leaving 8 bases between the germline ends. CDR3 length: 15 amino acids. CDR3 in amino acids: CASSLERVMNTEAFF. In DNA, the CDR3 is TGTGCCAGCAGCTTAGAGAGGGTAATGAACACTGAAGCTTTCTTT.

The rearrangement uses TRBV10-3 and TRBJ2-1; 8 nucleotides line up with TRBD1. The V gene's germline CDR1 is ENHRY and CDR2 SYGVKD. The junction had 8 bases not matched to a gene; V was cut back by 10 bases and J by 0 bases. This CDR3 has 15 amino acids. The CDR3 DNA is TGTGCCACCAGCCTCGGACAGGGCTCCTACAATGAGCAGTTCTTC. Its protein is CATSLGQGSYNEQFF.

This chain joins TRBV10-3 and TRBJ1-5; no clear D. V dropped 0 bases and J dropped 7 bases, with 13 bases sitting between them. Germline values: CDR1 ENHRY, CDR2 SYGVKD. The CDR3 is 15 amino acids. The CDR3: CAISESFLAIQPQHF. Here the CDR3 DNA reads TGTGCCATCAGTGAGTCTTTTTTAGCAATCCAGCCCCAGCATTTT.

This clonotype was counted a few times. Just one base apart from a much larger clone, this may be a read error. The chain combines TRBV5-1 with TRBJ1-3; a weak D match, TRBD1 (5 bases). CDR3 length: 13 amino acids. Germline assignment: CDR1 SGHRS and CDR2 YFSETQ. CDR3 nucleotides: TGCGCCAGCCGGGGGACCTCTGGAAACACCGTATATTTT. Translation gives CASRGTSGNTVYF.

This clonotype came up a few times. The chain is built from TRBV27 and TRBJ2-1, with D maybe TRBD1 (5 bases). V gave up 5 bases and J gave up 0 bases, with 11 bases separating them. The CDR3 spans 15 residues. The germline V gene encodes CDR1 MNHEY and CDR2 SMNVEV (reference sequence). The CDR3: CASSPDRISYNEQFF. The CDR3 bases are TGTGCCAGCAGTCCCGACAGAATCTCCTACAATGAGCAGTTCTTC.

On this clonotype itself: A read error may be the cause here, since a much bigger clone is one base away. The J gene is TRBJ1-4, the V gene TRBV12-3 or TRBV12-4; D is possibly TRBD1 (5 bases). CDR3 length: 13 residues. The chain's CDR3 is CATRRGTNEKLSF. DNA for the CDR3: TGTGCCACCCGTAGGGGAACTAATGAAAAACTGTCTTTT.

This chain uses TRBV6-6 with TRBJ2-1, with 9 bases fitting TRBD2. The CDR3 spans 15 residues. Trimming at V came to 6 bases and at J to 7 bases, leaving 10 bases not matched to a gene. Germline loops: CDR1 MNHNY, CDR2 SVGAGI (reference sequence). The CDR3 spells CASSLIAGAANEQFF. CDR3 DNA sequence: TGTGCCAGCAGCCTTATAGCGGGAGCGGCGAATGAGCAGTTCTTC.

The chain couples TRBV28 to TRBJ2-1; D is ambiguous. The CDR3 consists of 12 residues. Germline V gives CDR1 MDHEN, CDR2 SYDVKM. V lost 7 bases and J lost 9, with 13 bases in between. The CDR3, as DNA: TGTGCCAGCATAGAGATGGGTGGTGAGCAGTTCTTC. This translates into CASIEMGGEQFF.

V gene TRBV30 combines with J gene TRBJ1-5; D is possibly TRBD1 (6 bases). The germline gives CDR1 GTSNPN, CDR2 SVGIG (reference sequence). The CDR3 is made up of 13 amino acids. Deletions cut 1 base from V and 7 bases from J, with 11 bases between. CDR3 sequence (DNA): TGTGCCTGGAGTGGAGGGGGAGGACAGCCCCAGCATTTT. Its translation is CAWSGGGGQPQHF.

The V call is TRBV20-1, the J call TRBJ2-1, with D uncertain. Per germline, CDR1 DFQATT and CDR2 SNEGSKA (reference sequence). The CDR3 loop spans 14 amino acids. V dropped 3 bases and J dropped 7 bases, with 16 bases sitting between them. The CDR3 reads CSASWASQRNEQFF. The CDR3 DNA reads TGCAGTGCTAGTTGGGCGAGCCAAAGGAATGAGCAGTTCTTC.

In its sample, this clonotype was seen many times. The chain links TRBV7-2 to TRBJ2-5, with a weak D call TRBD2 (5 bases). From germline, CDR1 is SGHTA and CDR2 FQGNSA. With 4 bases removed from V and 2 bases from J, the gap between germline ends came to 14 bases. The length of the CDR3 is 15 residues. The CDR3 DNA reads as TGTGCCAGCAGCTGGGTACCGGGGTATCAAGAGACCCAGTACTTC. This translates into CASSWVPGYQETQYF.

The V call is TRBV5-1, the J call TRBJ1-2, with 8 bases matching TRBD1. J was trimmed by 6 bases and V by 4 bases; bases with no gene match: 11. Germline CDR1 and CDR2: SGHRS and YFSETQ. There are 15 residues in the CDR3. Here the CDR3 reads CASSRGWQGQDGYTF. In DNA form, the CDR3 reads TGCGCCAGCAGCCGGGGATGGCAGGGACAGGATGGCTACACCTTC.

This clonotype occurred many times. The chain combines TRBV5-1 with TRBJ2-7; a possible D gene is TRBD2 (6 bases). The ends were cut back, 5 bases at V and 6 bases at J, with 21 bases in the middle. Germline lookup yields CDR1 SGHRS and CDR2 YFSETQ. This CDR3 spans 15 amino acids. The CDR3 loop reads CASSLGGTEGLEQYF. CDR3 in DNA: TGCGCCAGCAGTCTCGGCGGGACGGAGGGCCTCGAGCAGTACTTC.

This clonotype came up a few times. This chain connects TRBV15 to TRBJ2-6; D uncertain. From germline, CDR1 is LNHNV and CDR2 YYDKDF (reference sequence). Trimming stripped 3 bases from V and 0 bases from J, with 15 bases between. This CDR3 is 18 amino acids long. Here the CDR3 reads CATSRLGVLSSGANVLTF. In DNA form, the CDR3 reads TGTGCCACCAGCAGGCTTGGGGTCCTCAGCTCTGGGGCCAACGTCCTGACTTTC.

This clonotype has ten or more counts. J is TRBJ2-5 and V is TRBV10-3, with TRBD1 matching over 9 bases. CDR3 length: 13 residues. After removal of 4 bases from V and 5 bases from J, the junction contained 2 bases not matched to a gene. Germline-derived CDR1 and CDR2 are ENHRY and SYGVKD. The CDR3 region is CAISGQGEETQYF. The CDR3 nucleotides read TGTGCCATCAGTGGACAGGGGGAGGAGACCCAGTACTTC.

This clonotype was seen a handful of times. This chain joins TRBV4-1 and TRBJ1-6; D is unresolved. V was trimmed by 0 bases and J by 18 bases, leaving 15 bases between them. Germline V lookup: CDR1 MGHRA, CDR2 YSYEKL. CDR3 size: 13 residues. CDR3 DNA: TGCGCCAGCAGCCAAGATCGGGGAGCCCAAGGCCACTTT. Its translation is CASSQDRGAQGHF.

This clonotype was seen many times. The chain recombines TRBV20-1 with TRBJ1-5; D call uncertain. V was shortened by 5 bases and J by 5 bases, with 10 bases between the two germline ends. Per the germline V gene, CDR1 is DFQATT and CDR2 is SNEGSKA (reference sequence). This CDR3 is built from 12 residues. CDR3 nucleotide sequence: TGCAGTGCTGGGGAGGGCGATCAGCCCCAGCATTTT. Residues: CSAGEGDQPQHF.

The rearrangement links TRBV5-5 to TRBJ2-1, with a weak D call TRBD1 (8 bases). This CDR3 is 14 amino acids long. Germline V gene lookup returns CDR1 SGHKS and CDR2 YYEKEE (reference sequence). V lost 6 bases to trimming and J lost 6 bases, with 16 bases between them. The CDR3 bases are TGTGCCAGCACCCCGGACAGGGAGGGCAATGAGCAGTTCTTC. Amino acid sequence: CASTPDREGNEQFF.

This clonotype has only a few counts. The chain joins TRBV18 to TRBJ1-6; 11 bases match TRBD1. Trimming cost V 3 bases and J 5 bases; bases outside gene matches: 3. There are 16 residues in the CDR3. Per the germline V gene, CDR1 is KGHSH and CDR2 is LQKENI. The CDR3 is CASSPPGQGDNSPLHF. The CDR3 DNA reads as TGTGCCAGCTCACCTCCGGGACAGGGGGATAATTCACCCCTCCACTTT. Variable domain in full (rest from reference TRBV18 and TRBJ1-6): NAGVMQNPRHLVRRRGQEARLRCSPMKGHSHVYWYRQLPEEGLKFMVYLQKENIIDESGMPKERFSAEFPKEGPSILRIQQVVRGDSAAYFCASSPPGQGDNSPLHFGNGTRLTVT.

This clonotype was found many times. The chain carries TRBV29-1 and TRBJ1-1, with 8 bases identical to TRBD1. This CDR3 has 13 residues. V was pared by 6 bases and J by 4 bases, with 7 bases of the junction left unmatched. From germline, CDR1 is SQVTM and CDR2 ANQGSEA. In nucleotides, the CDR3 is TGCAGCGTCGGACAGGGCGGCCCCACTGAAGCTTTCTTT. Protein product: CSVGQGGPTEAFF.

This clonotype was found a few times. An end of the junction differs from the germline gene, which may be a read error. The chain joins TRBV11-2 to TRBJ2-5; D is uncertain. The CDR3 spans 11 residues. CDR1 and CDR2 (germline): SGHAT, FQNNGV. The CDR3 sequence is CASSLQEAQYF. The CDR3 coding sequence is TGTGCCAGCAGCCTGCAAGAGGCCCAGTACTTC. Together with reference TRBV11-2 and TRBJ2-5, the CDR3 gives the full variable domain: EAGVAQSPRYKIIEKRQSVAFWCNPISGHATLYWYQQILGQGPKLLIQFQNNGVVDDSQLPKDRFSAERLKGVDSTLKIQPAKLEDSAVYLCASSLQEAQYFGPGTRLLVL.

The rearrangement joins TRBV5-1 to TRBJ1-2; 7 bases fit TRBD1. The V segment lost 4 bases and the J segment 4 bases; nucleotides outside the gene matches: 10. The CDR3 covers 15 residues. CDR1 is SGHRS and CDR2 is YFSETQ in the germline V gene. The CDR3 spells CASSDQGGSSYGYTF. CDR3 DNA: TGCGCCAGCAGCGATCAGGGGGGATCGAGCTATGGCTACACCTTC.